One sample yielded the 18 T cell receptor beta chains listed below, sequenced in a study of CD8 T cells in ankylosing spondylitis. For these TCRs, the target antigens are not known. Whole-study findings and limits: Blood from ankylosing spondylitis patients appeared to carry a characteristic roughly 8-variant TCR beta motif.

Each CDR3 protein gets one entry after TCRdb re-called the 5' RACE reads with MiXCR. The table has roughly 90,000 distinct CDR3 sequences, around 8.5% seen once; the top ten hold about a third. The material sequenced was blood, either unsorted or a sorted T cell fraction (not recorded which). The receptor source for this set is a male donor with ankylosing spondylitis.

This clonotype appeared many times. The gene calls are TRBV9 and TRBJ1-1; 8 nucleotides match TRBD1. The junction had 3 bases not matched to a gene; V was cut back by 5 bases and J by 3 bases. Germline CDR1 reads SGDLS; CDR2 reads YYNGEE. The CDR3 has 13 amino acids. CDR3 DNA sequence: TGTGCCAGCAGACAGACAGGGGACACTGAAGCTTTCTTT. Its translation: CASRQTGDTEAFF.

This clonotype was detected many times. The J gene is TRBJ2-7, the V gene TRBV7-9, with D perhaps matching TRBD2 (6 bases). The CDR3 length is 14 residues. V lost 1 base, J lost 1 base, and 8 bases lay in between. CDR1 is SEHNR and CDR2 is FQNEAQ in the germline V gene (reference sequence). This CDR3 reads CASSLGAGSYEQYF. The CDR3, as DNA: TGTGCCAGCAGCTTAGGGGCGGGATCCTACGAGCAGTACTTC.

Ten or more counts support this clonotype. The CDR3 nucleotides are TGCAGTGCTAGAGATGATCCGACTAGCGGGAGCGATACGCAGTATTTT. The encoded protein is CSARDDPTSGSDTQYF. This rearrangement joins TRBV20-1 to TRBJ2-3, with 12 bases fitting TRBD2. Losses at the gene ends were 0 bases for V and 6 bases for J; bases not matched to a gene: 7. Germline CDR1 and CDR2: DFQATT and SNEGSKA (reference sequence). The length of the CDR3 is 16 residues.

The chain combines TRBV24-1 with TRBJ1-1; D uncertain. The germline V gene encodes CDR1 KGHDR and CDR2 SFDVKD. The germline V and J ends were trimmed by 8 bases and 1 base, with 13 bases remaining between them. The CDR3 is 14 amino acids. The CDR3 nucleotides are TGTGCCACCAAATCGAGTGGAACGAACACTGAAGCTTTCTTT. Its translation is CATKSSGTNTEAFF.

To note about this clonotype: A read error may explain this, as a much larger clone is one base away. V usage is TRBV3-1 and J usage is TRBJ2-3; tentative D call: TRBD2 (6 bases). Trimming cost V 8 bases and J 4 bases, with 19 bases left between them. Germline V CDR1 and CDR2: LGHDT, YNNKEL (reference sequence). CDR3 length equals 15 residues. CDR3 protein: CASSSRASVADTQYF. In nucleotides, the CDR3 is TGTGCCAGCTCCTCCCGGGCTAGCGTGGCAGATACGCAGTATTTT.

This sequence joins TRBV24-1 and TRBJ2-7; TRBD2 matches at 10 bases. The germline V gene has CDR1 KGHDR and CDR2 SFDVKD. V was clipped by 4 bases and J by 3 bases; unmatched bases: 5. This CDR3 contains 15 residues. The CDR3, as DNA: TGTGCCACCAGTGACCCAACTAGCGGGGTCTACGAGCAGTACTTC. Protein product: CATSDPTSGVYEQYF.

At least ten counts were recorded for this clonotype. This sequence joins TRBV20-1 and TRBJ2-1; TRBD1 might be the D (5 bases). From germline, CDR1 is DFQATT and CDR2 SNEGSKA (reference sequence). The CDR3 has 14 amino acids. Between the trimmed V and J ends, which lost 5 bases and 8 bases, there was a span of 19 bases. The CDR3 DNA reads as TGCAGTGCTCCTATAGGGGTTTCAAGGGATGAGCAGTTCTTC. This gives the protein CSAPIGVSRDEQFF.

This clonotype came up many times. The V and J genes are TRBV24-1 and TRBJ2-2; D ambiguous. The CDR3 consists of 13 residues. Germline V gene data show CDR1 as KGHDR and CDR2 as SFDVKD. Trimming cost V 1 base and J 5 bases, with 4 bases left between them. Written as DNA, the CDR3 is TGTGCCACCAGTGATTTACAAACCGGGGAGCTGTTTTTT. This codes for CATSDLQTGELFF.

In this sample, this clonotype turned up a few times. As DNA, the CDR3 is TGTGCCAGCAGCTTATGGGACACTGAAGCTTTCTTT. Translation gives CASSLWDTEAFF. The chain recombines TRBV7-2 with TRBJ1-1, with D unresolved. Per the germline V gene, CDR1 is SGHTA and CDR2 is FQGNSA. The CDR3 sequence is 12 residues long. Trimming removed 2 bases at V and 3 bases at J, with 4 bases between. The complete variable domain, with remaining parts taken from reference TRBV7-2 and TRBJ1-1, reads GAGVSQSPSNKVTEKGKDVELRCDPISGHTALYWYRQSLGQGLEFLIYFQGNSAPDKSGLPSDRFSAERTGGSVSTLTIQRTQQEDSAVYLCASSLWDTEAFFGQGTRLTVV.

This clonotype occurred many times. V usage is TRBV4-1 and J usage is TRBJ2-5; D might be TRBD2 (6 bases). Per the germline V gene, CDR1 is MGHRA and CDR2 is YSYEKL. This CDR3 spans 14 amino acids. V lost 0 bases and J 5 bases, leaving 10 bases between the germline ends. The CDR3 DNA reads TGCGCCAGCAGCCAAGAACGCGGGAAGGAGACCCAGTACTTC. Its translation is CASSQERGKETQYF.

In this sample, this clonotype turned up a few times. The chain couples TRBV1 to TRBJ2-5; the table assigns TRBD2, which was not confirmed against the DNA. TRBV1 counts as a pseudogene. The CDR3 is made up of 14 amino acids. The CDR3 nucleotides are TGCACCAGCAGCCCGCTAGCGGGCGGGGAGACCCAGTACTTC. Encoded protein: CTSSPLAGGETQYF.

The V call is TRBV20-1, the J call TRBJ2-3; 8 nucleotides line up with TRBD2. Germline-derived CDR1 and CDR2 are DFQATT and SNEGSKA (reference sequence). V shed 3 bases, J shed 5 bases, and the junction held 10 bases outside the gene matches. The CDR3 loop spans 15 amino acids. For the CDR3, the DNA is TGCAGTGCTAGGGTCCCGGGACTAGTAAAAGATACGCAGTATTTT. Its translation: CSARVPGLVKDTQYF.

The table lists this clonotype with many counts. This rearrangement joins TRBV20-1 to TRBJ2-7; the D is unclear. Germline-derived CDR1 and CDR2 are DFQATT and SNEGSKA (reference sequence). CDR3 length: 12 amino acids. Trimming shortened V by 0 bases and J by 4 bases, and 7 bases separated the two germline ends. The CDR3 bases are TGCAGTGCTAGAGATGATGGTTACGAGCAGTACGTC. Its translation: CSARDDGYEQYV.

This clonotype came up once. With a much larger clone just one base away, this may be a read error. V and J are TRBV11-2 and TRBJ2-1; D is undetermined. Germline CDR1 is SGHAT and CDR2 is FQNNGV. Trimming left V 5 bases short and J 8 bases short, with 16 bases between. CDR3 length: 14 residues. The CDR3 region is CASSSPRKSYEQFF. In DNA, the CDR3 is TGTGCCAGCAGCAGCCCTAGAAAATCGTATGAGCAGTTCTTC. The full variable domain, rest sourced from reference TRBV11-2 and TRBJ2-1, is EAGVAQSPRYKIIEKRQSVAFWCNPISGHATLYWYQQILGQGPKLLIQFQNNGVVDDSQLPKDRFSAERLKGVDSTLKIQPAKLEDSAVYLCASSSPRKSYEQFFGPGTRLTVL.

This clonotype was recorded many times. The chain employs TRBV12-3 or TRBV12-4 and TRBJ2-1; 8 nucleotides align to TRBD2. This CDR3 is 12 amino acids long. V shed 8 bases and J 10 bases; nucleotides not matched to a gene: 7. The CDR3 nucleotides are TGTGCCAGCGGGTTAGCGGGACGGGAGCAGTTCTTC. Its protein product is CASGLAGREQFF.

The sample holds a few counts of this clonotype. DNA of the CDR3: TGCAGCGTTCCGCGGACTAGAGAGTCGTATGAGCAGTTCTTC. This codes for CSVPRTRESYEQFF. V and J are TRBV29-1 and TRBJ2-1, with TRBD2 matching over 7 bases. Germline V gene sequence: CDR1 SQVTM, CDR2 ANQGSEA. V lost 5 bases to trimming and J lost 8 bases; unmatched junction nucleotides: 12. The CDR3 sequence is 14 residues long.

This chain links TRBV6-1 with TRBJ1-5; D remains unclear. The CDR3 has 15 residues. Germline CDR1 and CDR2: MNHNS and SASEGT. The germline V and J ends were trimmed by 8 bases and 0 bases, with 14 bases remaining between them. DNA of the CDR3: TGTGCCAGCGGAATGGTCGATTATAGCAATCAGCCCCAGCATTTT. Amino acids: CASGMVDYSNQPQHF.

Many counts were recorded for this clonotype. The rearrangement joins TRBV12-3 or TRBV12-4 to TRBJ2-1; 8 bases agree with TRBD1. Losses at the gene ends were 8 bases for V and 8 bases for J; bases not matched to a gene: 8. The CDR3 contains 13 residues. CDR3 bases: TGTGCCAGCGTGGGACAGGTTAGGGATGAGCAGTTCTTC. It yields the protein CASVGQVRDEQFF.